The 19 T cell receptor beta chains listed next were all sequenced from one sample in a study of response to subunit inactivated influenza vaccine. TCRdb reanalysed the RT-PCR reads using MiXCR and keeps one entry per CDR3 protein. The repertoire includes around 520,000 distinct CDR3 sequences, 12% of them detected once, and more than 8.5% sits in the top ten. Sequences were derived from PBMCs from blood, sampled on the day of vaccination. Receptors were obtained from a man in his fifties who received an inactivated influenza vaccine.

V gene TRBV28 combines with J gene TRBJ1-2; the match to TRBD1 covers 8 bases. From germline, CDR1 is MDHEN and CDR2 SYDVKM. This CDR3 spans 15 amino acids. V trimming: 5 bases; J trimming: 3 bases; junction bases outside the gene matches: 8. The CDR3, as DNA: TGTGCCAGCAGTACCGGGACAGGTGGATACTATGGCTACACCTTC. It codes for CASSTGTGGYYGYTF.

This clonotype was recorded a few times. V and J are TRBV6-5 and TRBJ2-1; no definite D call. This CDR3 is 13 amino acids long. Trimming left V 4 bases short and J 4 bases short, with 8 bases between. Germline V CDR1 and CDR2: MNHEY, SVGAGI. CDR3 in amino acids: CASSSNSYNEQFF. In DNA form, the CDR3 reads TGTGCCAGCAGTTCAAACTCGTACAATGAGCAGTTCTTC.

This clonotype was picked up many times. The chain recombines TRBV28 with TRBJ2-1; 7 bases are a match to TRBD1. Trimming at V came to 5 bases and at J to 5 bases, leaving 6 bases not matched to a gene. Per germline, CDR1 MDHEN and CDR2 SYDVKM. This CDR3 spans 14 amino acids. CDR3 residues: CASSPWDSNNEQFF. Written as DNA, the CDR3 is TGTGCCAGCAGTCCCTGGGACAGCAACAATGAGCAGTTCTTC.

Only a few counts were recorded for this clonotype. The genes are TRBV29-1 and TRBJ1-3, with D possibly being TRBD1 (6 bases). This CDR3 is 13 amino acids long. Germline lookup yields CDR1 SQVTM and CDR2 ANQGSEA. V lost 6 bases and J 5 bases, leaving 14 bases between the germline ends. The CDR3 protein is CSVDGTLRNTIYF. CDR3 DNA: TGCAGCGTCGACGGGACACTCCGAAACACCATATATTTT.

At least ten counts were recorded for this clonotype. The V and J genes are TRBV5-1 and TRBJ1-1; TRBD1 is a possible D gene (5 bases). CDR1 and CDR2 from the germline V gene are SGHRS and YFSETQ. The CDR3 is 13 residues long. Trimming removed 1 base at V and 7 bases at J, with 11 bases between. The DNA of the CDR3 is TGCGCCAGCAGCTTGTTCAGGGAAGGTGAAGCTTTCTTT. Its translation is CASSLFREGEAFF. Together with reference TRBV5-1 and TRBJ1-1, the CDR3 gives the full variable domain: KAGVTQTPRYLIKTRGQQVTLSCSPISGHRSVSWYQQTPGQGLQFLFEYFSETQRNKGNFPGRFSGRQFSNSRSEMNVSTLELGDSALYLCASSLFREGEAFFGQGTRLTVV.

There are many counts of this clonotype. This chain links TRBV6-2 or TRBV6-3 with TRBJ1-3; D uncertain. The CDR3 extends over 13 amino acids. Germline V gene data show CDR1 as MNHEY and CDR2 as SVGEGT. Deletions cut 6 bases from V and 0 bases from J, with 6 bases between. The CDR3 loop is CASSFDSGNTIYF. DNA for the CDR3: TGTGCCAGCAGCTTCGACTCTGGAAACACCATATATTTT.

In this sample, this clonotype turned up a few times. The V call is TRBV12-3 or TRBV12-4, the J call TRBJ2-2; TRBD2 is a possible D gene (6 bases). The V and J ends lost 6 bases and 6 bases respectively, with 14 bases between them. This CDR3 spans 14 amino acids. This chain's CDR3 is CASRPEGMAGELFF. CDR3 bases: TGTGCCAGCAGACCGGAGGGGATGGCCGGGGAGCTGTTTTTT.

V is TRBV15 and J is TRBJ1-4, with unresolved D. This CDR3 has 13 residues. The germline CDR1 and CDR2 sequences are LNHNV and YYDKDF (reference sequence). The V end lost 6 bases, the J end lost 3 bases, and 8 bases lay between the germline ends. The CDR3 sequence: CATSEPPNEKLFF. The CDR3 coding sequence is TGTGCCACCAGTGAACCTCCTAATGAAAAACTGTTTTTT.

V and J are TRBV9 and TRBJ2-2, with 9 nucleotides matching TRBD2. Unmatched junction bases numbered 13, after V lost 3 bases and J lost 4 bases. The CDR3 contains 18 residues. CDR1 and CDR2 (germline): SGDLS, YYNGEE. The CDR3 loop reads CASSDTPAAGGGTGELFF. The DNA of the CDR3 is TGTGCCAGCAGCGACACCCCGGCAGCGGGGGGCGGCACCGGGGAGCTGTTTTTT. The whole variable domain, filled in from reference TRBV9 and TRBJ2-2, reads DSGVTQTPKHLITATGQRVTLRCSPRSGDLSVYWYQQSLDQGLQFLIQYYNGEERAKGNILERFSAQQFPDLHSELNLSSLELGDSALYFCASSDTPAAGGGTGELFFGEGSRLTVL.

This chain uses TRBV4-3 with TRBJ2-2, with TRBD2 identical over 16 bases. Per the germline V gene, CDR1 is LGHNA and CDR2 is YSLEER. V was pared by 3 bases and J by 4 bases, with 5 bases of the junction left unmatched. The CDR3 totals 18 residues. DNA for the CDR3: TGCGCCAGCAGCCAGGGACTAGCGGGAGGGCCGGGCACCGGGGAGCTGTTTTTT. This codes for CASSQGLAGGPGTGELFF.

This clonotype was detected ten times or more. The V gene is TRBV5-1, the J gene TRBJ1-1; a weak D match, TRBD1 (5 bases). Germline CDR1 is SGHRS and CDR2 is YFSETQ. Trimming took 4 bases from V and 6 from J, leaving 13 bases between them. The CDR3 length is 13 residues. In nucleotides, the CDR3 is TGCGCCAGCAGCCCGAGGACATTGGCTGAAGCTTTCTTT. Translating it yields CASSPRTLAEAFF.

This clonotype came up many times. V is TRBV12-3 or TRBV12-4 and J is TRBJ1-1; the D is unclear. V was pared by 3 bases and J by 8 bases, with 7 bases between. This CDR3 contains 11 residues. CDR3 residues: CASSFGEEAFF. DNA of the CDR3: TGTGCCAGCAGTTTTGGTGAGGAAGCTTTCTTT.

This clonotype was seen only a few times. The chain links TRBV18 to TRBJ2-7, with unresolved D. With 2 bases removed from V and 3 bases from J, the gap between germline ends came to 20 bases. CDR1 is KGHSH and CDR2 is LQKENI in the germline V gene. There are 17 residues in the CDR3. CDR3 in DNA: TGTGCCAGCTCACCAGCAACGGAAAGGGTTTTTCTCTACGAGCAGTACTTC. Translated: CASSPATERVFLYEQYF.

This clonotype was seen a few times. V and J are TRBV7-3 and TRBJ2-3; no clear D gene. CDR3 length: 12 amino acids. The germline V gene encodes CDR1 SGHTA and CDR2 FQGTGA. Trimming left V 7 bases short and J 0 bases short, with 5 bases between. CDR3 loop: CASKTSTDTQYF. CDR3 DNA: TGTGCCAGCAAGACTAGCACAGATACGCAGTATTTT.

The chain combines TRBV5-5 with TRBJ1-5; TRBD1 matches at 7 bases. CDR3 length equals 15 residues. J was trimmed by 0 bases and V by 5 bases; bases with no gene match: 5. From germline, CDR1 is SGHKS and CDR2 YYEKEE (reference sequence). This CDR3 is CASSPGQTSNQPQHF. DNA of the CDR3: TGTGCCAGCAGTCCGGGACAGACTAGCAATCAGCCCCAGCATTTT.

This clonotype was counted between two and nine times. J is TRBJ2-7 and V is TRBV6-1; D remains unclear. Germline assignment: CDR1 MNHNS and CDR2 SASEGT. This CDR3 spans 13 amino acids. The V gene lost 10 bases and the J gene lost 3 bases, with 16 bases spanning the gap. CDR3 DNA: TGTGCCATTCCTCCGAAGGGTAGCTACGAGCAGTACTTC. Translation gives CAIPPKGSYEQYF.

A few counts support this clonotype. The chain recombines TRBV6-2 or TRBV6-3 with TRBJ1-1; D is ambiguous. CDR3 size: 14 residues. V shed 4 bases and J shed 4 bases, with 13 bases lying between them. Germline CDR1 and CDR2: MNHEY and SVGEGT. CDR3 coding DNA: TGTGCCAGCAGTTCAGACCCAGCGACCACTGAAGCTTTCTTT. Translation: CASSSDPATTEAFF.

This clonotype occurred a few times. The chain is built from TRBV5-1 and TRBJ2-3, with TRBD1 matching 9 bases. The CDR3 spans 15 residues. Germline trimming cut 4 bases from V and 6 bases from J; bases unmatched to any gene: 9. Germline V gene lookup returns CDR1 SGHRS and CDR2 YFSETQ. The CDR3 is CASSVGGQGYDTQYF. The CDR3 DNA is TGCGCCAGCAGCGTAGGGGGACAGGGATATGATACGCAGTATTTT.

This clonotype was counted a few times. The chain has TRBV29-1 and TRBJ1-1; D remains unclear. V lost 2 bases and J lost 7, with 11 bases in between. CDR3 length equals 12 residues. Per the germline V gene, CDR1 is SQVTM and CDR2 is ANQGSEA. CDR3: CSVESLGSEAFF. The CDR3, as DNA: TGCAGCGTTGAAAGCCTCGGAAGTGAAGCTTTCTTT.